A single T cell receptor beta chain is shown here with its context. The CDR3 spans 17 residues. V shed 0 bases, J shed 2 bases, and the junction held 6 bases outside the gene matches. From germline, CDR1 is LGHNA and CDR2 YNFKEQ. The PCR made use of 60 Vbeta and 13 Jbeta primers. Produced via immunoSEQ multiplex PCR; TCRdb's table is partial and in-frame only. Of tens of thousands of clones listed, 65% to 85% were seen once; the top ten hold 1.2%. This sample was included in a study of cytomegalovirus exposure and HLA in healthy donors. V usage is TRBV4-2 and J usage is TRBJ2-1; 8 bases map to TRBD2. The sequence derives from a girl aged 2 to 10 in good health and CMV-seropositive. The sequencing input was PBMCs. CDR3 DNA: TGTGCCAGCAGCCAAGATTCGGATAGCGGGGCCTACAATGAGCAGTTCTTC. Encoded protein: CASSQDSDSGAYNEQFF.